A single sample gave rise to the 17 T cell receptor beta chains below, sequenced in a study of blood T cell repertoires in COVID-19. Produced via immunoSEQ multiplex PCR; TCRdb's table is partial and in-frame only. The sample records roughly 190,000 clones, around 82% being singletons. Input material: PBMCs or T cells enriched from blood (not recorded which). These receptors came from a woman aged 50 to 60 with acute COVID-19.

This clone was detected once. The J gene is TRBJ2-3, the V gene TRBV11-3; TRBD2 aligns across 8 bases. Germline CDR1 SGHNT, CDR2 YENEEA. This CDR3 contains 14 residues. The junction had 6 bases not matched to a gene; V was cut back by 5 bases and J by 5 bases. CDR3 nucleotide sequence: TGTGCCAGCAGCGTAGCCGGGACTAGAGATACGCAGTATTTT. Protein sequence: CASSVAGTRDTQYF.

A remark on this clone: At one end, the junction sequence differs from germline, possibly due to a read error. The genes are TRBV7-7 and TRBJ2-2, with TRBD2 identical over 8 bases. Per the germline V gene, CDR1 is SSHAT and CDR2 is FNYEAQ (reference sequence). This CDR3 spans 15 amino acids. CDR3 amino acids: CASSPRGGWTGELFF. In DNA form, the CDR3 reads TGTGCTAGCAGCCCACGGGGGGGCTGGACCGGGGAGCTGTTTTTT.

The gene calls are TRBV28 and TRBJ1-4; 7 bases are a match to TRBD1. Germline CDR1 reads MDHEN; CDR2 reads SYDVKM. This CDR3 has 12 residues. Germline trimming cut 6 bases from V and 12 bases from J; bases unmatched to any gene: 7. CDR3 sequence: CASRFNRGELFF. CDR3 nucleotides: TGTGCCAGCAGGTTCAACAGGGGTGAACTGTTTTTT.

The chain recombines TRBV29-1 with TRBJ2-1; 10 bases match TRBD1. The CDR3 length is 15 residues. Unmatched junction bases numbered 6, after V lost 1 base and J lost 6 bases. Looked up from germline, CDR1 is SQVTM and CDR2 is ANQGSEA. Here the CDR3 DNA reads TGCAGCGTTGAAGGTCCGGGACAGGGGTCCAATGAGCAGTTCTTC. This translates into CSVEGPGQGSNEQFF.

This chain uses TRBV6-7 with TRBJ2-2; 14 bases are a match to TRBD2. TRBV6-7 is sorted into the ORF group, with uncertain function. V lost 8 bases and J lost 4; bases outside the gene matches: 12. CDR3 length equals 18 residues. CDR3 nucleotide sequence: TGTGCCAGCGAGGAGACTAGCGGGGGGGCGTATGCCACCGGGGAGCTGTTTTTT. The encoded protein is CASEETSGGAYATGELFF.

The count of this clone is one. The chain couples TRBV6-6 to TRBJ1-2, with a weak D call TRBD1 (5 bases). The CDR3 sequence is 15 residues long. V was cut by 4 bases and J by 4 bases, with 16 bases left in between. The germline gives CDR1 MNHNY, CDR2 SVGAGI (reference sequence). Here the CDR3 reads CASSSSLQGSYGYTF. CDR3 coding DNA: TGTGCCAGCAGTTCCAGTCTGCAGGGTAGCTATGGCTACACCTTC.

Only one count was recorded for this clone. The genes are TRBV2 and TRBJ2-7; TRBD1 aligns across 7 bases. The CDR3 is 15 amino acids. V was clipped by 9 bases and J by 4 bases; unmatched bases: 15. Germline V lookup: CDR1 SNHLY, CDR2 FYNNEI. CDR3 sequence reads: CARKDRDRPPYEQYV. The CDR3, as DNA: TGTGCCAGAAAAGATCGGGACAGACCCCCTTACGAGCAGTACGTC.

This clone occurred a few times. J is TRBJ2-1 and V is TRBV7-2; 10 positions match TRBD2. The ends lost 5 bases at V and 3 bases at J; junction bases unmatched: 4. Germline values: CDR1 SGHTA, CDR2 FQGNSA. The CDR3 contains 15 residues. In DNA form, the CDR3 reads TGTGCCAGCAGCCCAGGACTAGCGGACTACAATGAGCAGTTCTTC. Protein sequence: CASSPGLADYNEQFF.

This sequence joins TRBV4-3 and TRBJ1-3, with D perhaps matching TRBD1 (6 bases). Germline values: CDR1 LGHNA, CDR2 YSLEER. V shed 1 base and J shed 3 bases, with 10 bases lying between them. The CDR3 consists of 15 residues. The CDR3 region is CASSQATGNGNTIYF. The CDR3 DNA is TGCGCCAGCAGCCAAGCGACAGGAAATGGAAACACCATATATTTT.

In this sample, this clone is medium-sized (0.01 to 0.1%). The chain combines TRBV7-9 with TRBJ1-5, with 8 positions matching TRBD1. The J segment lost 1 base and the V segment lost 5 bases, leaving 7 bases of the junction unmatched. This CDR3 has 16 amino acids. Germline V gene data show CDR1 as SEHNR and CDR2 as FQNEAQ (reference sequence). The CDR3 here is CASSRGQGFSNQPQHF. For the CDR3, the DNA is TGTGCCAGCAGCCGAGGACAGGGCTTCAGCAATCAGCCCCAGCATTTT.

The chain has TRBV28 and TRBJ1-1; possibly TRBD1 for D (6 bases). Per the germline V gene, CDR1 is MDHEN and CDR2 is SYDVKM. The CDR3 covers 16 residues. Deletions cut 4 bases from V and 0 bases from J, with 15 bases between. The CDR3 sequence: CASSSAGASVNTEAFF. DNA for the CDR3: TGTGCCAGCAGTTCTGCAGGGGCGTCCGTGAACACTGAAGCTTTCTTT.

The rearrangement uses TRBV30 and TRBJ1-2; D unresolved. The CDR3 spans 15 residues. Germline V lookup: CDR1 GTSNPN, CDR2 SVGIG (reference sequence). Trimming cost V 0 bases and J 5 bases, with 16 bases left between them. CDR3 loop: CAWSVTTRVNYGYTF. As DNA, the CDR3 is TGTGCCTGGAGTGTAACCACCCGGGTGAATTATGGCTACACCTTC.

This chain connects TRBV30 to TRBJ2-3; TRBD2 matches at 13 bases. V shed 0 bases and J 5 bases; nucleotides not matched to a gene: 5. CDR3 length: 16 amino acids. Per germline, CDR1 GTSNPN and CDR2 SVGIG (reference sequence). CDR3 region: CAWSVRWTSGRDTQYF. The DNA for the CDR3 is TGTGCCTGGAGTGTACGATGGACTAGCGGGAGAGATACGCAGTATTTT.

The genes are TRBV7-9 and TRBJ2-2, with TRBD2 identical over 8 bases. Looked up from germline, CDR1 is SEHNR and CDR2 is FQNEAQ (reference sequence). This CDR3 is 16 amino acids long. The V segment lost 5 bases and the J segment 5 bases; nucleotides outside the gene matches: 10. CDR3 nucleotides: TGTGCCAGCAGCCCCCCCGGGACTAGTGTGACCGGGGAGCTGTTTTTT. As protein: CASSPPGTSVTGELFF. Using reference TRBV7-9 and TRBJ2-2 for the parts outside the CDR3, the full variable domain is DTGVSQNPRHKITKRGQNVTFRCDPISEHNRLYWYRQTLGQGPEFLTYFQNEAQLEKSRLLSDRFSAERPKGSFSTLEIQRTEQGDSAMYLCASSPPGTSVTGELFFGEGSRLTVL.

This rearrangement joins TRBV6-5 to TRBJ1-5; D is possibly TRBD1 (5 bases). Germline CDR1 MNHEY, CDR2 SVGAGI. V lost 6 bases to trimming and J lost 5 bases, with 14 bases between them. This CDR3 region has 14 residues. The CDR3: CASSTYGGDQPQHF. In DNA, the CDR3 is TGTGCCAGCAGCACGTACGGGGGTGATCAGCCCCAGCATTTT.

CDR3 sequence: CASSSRLTDTQYF. CDR3 coding DNA: TGCGCCAGCAGTAGCCGACTGACAGATACGCAGTATTTT. The rearrangement links TRBV5-1 to TRBJ2-3, with D uncertain. The length of the CDR3 is 13 residues. The germline V gene has CDR1 SGHRS and CDR2 YFSETQ. V dropped 5 bases and J dropped 3 bases, with 10 bases sitting between them.

V is TRBV7-8 and J is TRBJ2-5; no clear D gene. The CDR3 covers 13 residues. V was shortened by 2 bases and J by 7 bases, with 11 bases between the two germline ends. The germline gives CDR1 SGHVS, CDR2 FQNEAQ. CDR3 in amino acids: CASSLISTRTQYF. DNA for the CDR3: TGTGCCAGCAGCTTAATCTCAACGCGGACCCAGTACTTC. The entire variable domain, with the rest obtained from reference TRBV7-8 and TRBJ2-5, is as follows: GAGVSQSPRYKVAKRGQDVALRCDPISGHVSLFWYQQALGQGPEFLTYFQNEAQLDKSGLPSDRFFAERPEGSVSTLKIQRTQQEDSAVYLCASSLISTRTQYFGPGTRLLVL.